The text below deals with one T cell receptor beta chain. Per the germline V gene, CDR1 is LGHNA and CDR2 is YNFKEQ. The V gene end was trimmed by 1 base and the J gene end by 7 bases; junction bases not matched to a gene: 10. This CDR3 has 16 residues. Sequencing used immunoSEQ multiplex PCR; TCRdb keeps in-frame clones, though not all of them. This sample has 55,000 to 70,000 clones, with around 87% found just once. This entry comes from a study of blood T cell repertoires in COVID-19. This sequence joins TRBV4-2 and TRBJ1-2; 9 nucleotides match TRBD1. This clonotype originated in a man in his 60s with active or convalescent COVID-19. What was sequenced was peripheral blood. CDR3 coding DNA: TGTGCCAGCAGCCAAGCTGACCGGGACAGGGATTCTGGCTACACCTTC. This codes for CASSQADRDRDSGYTF.